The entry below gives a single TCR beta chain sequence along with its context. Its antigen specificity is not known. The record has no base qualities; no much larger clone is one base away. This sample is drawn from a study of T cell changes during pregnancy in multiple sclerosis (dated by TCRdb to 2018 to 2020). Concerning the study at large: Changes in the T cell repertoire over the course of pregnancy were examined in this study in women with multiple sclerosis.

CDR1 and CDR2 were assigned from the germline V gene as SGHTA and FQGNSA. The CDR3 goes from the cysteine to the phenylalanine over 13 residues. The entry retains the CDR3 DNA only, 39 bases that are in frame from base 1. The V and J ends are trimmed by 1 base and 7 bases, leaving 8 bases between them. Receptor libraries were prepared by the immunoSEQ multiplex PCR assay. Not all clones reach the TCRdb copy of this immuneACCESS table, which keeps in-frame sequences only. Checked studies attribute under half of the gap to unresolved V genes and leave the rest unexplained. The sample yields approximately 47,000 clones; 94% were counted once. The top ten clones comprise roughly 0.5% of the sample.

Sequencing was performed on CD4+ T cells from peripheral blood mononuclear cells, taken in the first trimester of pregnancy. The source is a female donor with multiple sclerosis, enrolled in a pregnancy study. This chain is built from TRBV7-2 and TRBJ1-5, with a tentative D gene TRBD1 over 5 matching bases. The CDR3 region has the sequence CASSLGRGQPQHF. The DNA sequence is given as TGTGCCAGCAGCTTAGGGAGGGGCCAGCCCCAGCATTTT.